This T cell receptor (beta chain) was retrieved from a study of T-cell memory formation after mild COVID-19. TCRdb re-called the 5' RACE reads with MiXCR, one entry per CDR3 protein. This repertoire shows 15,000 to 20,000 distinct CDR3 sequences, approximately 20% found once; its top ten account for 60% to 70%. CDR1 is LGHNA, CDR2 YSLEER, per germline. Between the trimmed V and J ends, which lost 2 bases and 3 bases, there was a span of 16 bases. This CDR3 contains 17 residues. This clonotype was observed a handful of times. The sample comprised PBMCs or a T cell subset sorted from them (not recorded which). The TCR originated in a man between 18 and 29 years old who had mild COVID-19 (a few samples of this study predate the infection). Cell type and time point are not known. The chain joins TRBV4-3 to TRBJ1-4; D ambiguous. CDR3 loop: CASSQLEGRGANEKLFF. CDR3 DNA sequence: TGCGCCAGCAGCCAACTCGAGGGTAGAGGAGCTAATGAAAAACTGTTTTTT.